The 12 T cell receptor beta chains in this list originate from one sample, sequenced in a study of OX40 agonist ivuxolimab in advanced cancers. TCRdb's table, derived via immunoSEQ multiplex PCR, lists solely in-frame clones and lacks some. The sample records about 96,000 clones, about 90% being singletons. Specimen: CD4+ or CD8+ T cells sorted from blood, collected in a trial of the OX40 agonist ivuxolimab. The receptors were gathered from an adult with an advanced solid tumor such as melanoma, head and neck, liver or kidney cancer.

The chain combines TRBV7-6 with TRBJ2-1, with D possibly being TRBD2 (5 bases). Trimming cost V 0 bases and J 5 bases, with 17 bases left between them. Germline CDR1 is SGHVS and CDR2 is FNYEAQ. The CDR3 has 17 amino acids. The DNA of the CDR3 is TGTGCCAGCAGCTTAGCGAATTGGGAGAATGGCGACAATGAGCAGTTCTTC. It is translated as CASSLANWENGDNEQFF. The whole variable domain, remainder taken from reference TRBV7-6 and TRBJ2-1, is GAGVSQSPRYKVTKRGQDVALRCDPISGHVSLYWYRQALGQGPEFLTYFNYEAQQDKSGLPNDRFSAERPEGSISTLTIQRTEQRDSAMYRCASSLANWENGDNEQFFGPGTRLTVL.

The chain's CDR3 is CASSLDWGIGSDTQYF. In DNA, the CDR3 is TGCGCCAGCAGCTTGGATTGGGGTATCGGTTCAGATACGCAGTATTTT. The V call is TRBV5-1, the J call TRBJ2-3; D unclear. The CDR3 spans 16 residues. V was clipped by 0 bases and J by 4 bases, with 15 bases between them. CDR1 SGHRS and CDR2 YFSETQ come from the germline V gene.

The chain recombines TRBV28 with TRBJ1-4; 9 bases align to TRBD1. The CDR3 contains 17 residues. CDR1 and CDR2 (germline): MDHEN, SYDVKM. Germline trimming cut 5 bases from V and 1 base from J; bases unmatched to any gene: 8. As DNA, the CDR3 is TGTGCCAGCAGTAAGGGACAGGGTATCCTAACTAATGAAAAACTGTTTTTT. Its translation is CASSKGQGILTNEKLFF.

The chain has TRBV7-9 and TRBJ1-2; 7 bases agree with TRBD1. The CDR3 runs to 15 residues. The V gene's germline CDR1 is SEHNR and CDR2 FQNEAQ (reference sequence). V dropped 5 bases and J dropped 4; count of bases not matched to a gene: 10. This CDR3 reads CASSPTGDGIYGYTF. The CDR3, as DNA: TGTGCCAGCAGCCCCACAGGGGACGGGATCTATGGCTACACCTTC. The full variable domain, rest sourced from reference TRBV7-9 and TRBJ1-2, is DTGVSQNPRHKITKRGQNVTFRCDPISEHNRLYWYRQTLGQGPEFLTYFQNEAQLEKSRLLSDRFSAERPKGSFSTLEIQRTEQGDSAMYLCASSPTGDGIYGYTFGSGTRLTVV.

This chain connects TRBV19 to TRBJ2-5; maybe TRBD1 (5 bases). The V and J ends lost 1 base and 5 bases respectively, with 8 bases between them. The CDR3 runs to 13 residues. Germline V CDR1 and CDR2: LNHDA, SQIVND (reference sequence). CDR3 DNA sequence: TGTGCCAGTAGTATAGCCGCAGGGGAGACCCAGTACTTC. This codes for CASSIAAGETQYF.

This chain uses TRBV27 with TRBJ2-7; D unresolved. Germline CDR1 is MNHEY and CDR2 is SMNVEV (reference sequence). The length of the CDR3 is 11 residues. V lost 4 bases, J lost 4 bases, and 5 bases lay in between. This CDR3 reads CASSSPYEQYF. The CDR3 bases are TGTGCCAGCAGTTCGCCTTACGAGCAGTACTTC.

The V gene is TRBV2, the J gene TRBJ2-5, with TRBD1 identical over 8 bases. V lost 7 bases and J lost 13; bases outside the gene matches: 5. The germline gives CDR1 SNHLY, CDR2 FYNNEI. The CDR3 has 10 residues. CDR3 coding DNA: TGTGCCAGCATGGGGACAGGACTGTACTTC. Amino acid sequence: CASMGTGLYF.

The chain recombines TRBV19 with TRBJ2-3; either TRBD1 or TRBD2 may fit D (5 bases each). The CDR3 loop spans 16 amino acids. Per germline, CDR1 LNHDA and CDR2 SQIVND (reference sequence). V gave up 5 bases and J gave up 0 bases, with 15 bases separating them. The CDR3 DNA follows: TGTGCCAGTAGTTCCGGGGCAGAGGCTAGCACAGATACGCAGTATTTT. Translating gives CASSSGAEASTDTQYF.

This clone is a singleton in its sample. This sequence joins TRBV28 and TRBJ1-5, with D unresolved. This CDR3 region has 13 residues. Trimming shortened V by 6 bases and J by 0 bases, and 6 bases separated the two germline ends. Per the germline V gene, CDR1 is MDHEN and CDR2 is SYDVKM. The CDR3 loop reads CASRLISNQPQHF. The CDR3 coding sequence is TGTGCCAGCAGGCTGATTAGCAATCAGCCCCAGCATTTT.

The rearrangement links TRBV6-1 to TRBJ1-1; no clear D gene. V lost 5 bases to trimming and J lost 1 base, with 11 bases between them. CDR1 is MNHNS and CDR2 is SASEGT in the germline V gene. The CDR3 is made up of 14 amino acids. CDR3 region: CASSIDPSNTEAFF. The CDR3 DNA is TGTGCCAGCAGTATCGATCCGTCGAACACTGAAGCTTTCTTT.

This rearrangement joins TRBV7-9 to TRBJ2-7; 8 nucleotides agree with TRBD2. This CDR3 has 15 residues. In germline, CDR1 is SEHNR, CDR2 FQNEAQ (reference sequence). V shed 2 bases and J 2 bases; nucleotides not matched to a gene: 5. The CDR3 region is CASSLSAGGTYEQYF. The CDR3 DNA sequence: TGTGCCAGCAGCTTATCGGCGGGGGGAACCTACGAGCAGTACTTC. Full variable domain (outside the CDR3, taken from reference TRBV7-9 and TRBJ2-7): DTGVSQNPRHKITKRGQNVTFRCDPISEHNRLYWYRQTLGQGPEFLTYFQNEAQLEKSRLLSDRFSAERPKGSFSTLEIQRTEQGDSAMYLCASSLSAGGTYEQYFGPGTRLTVT.

Points on this clone: Given a much more abundant clone one base away, this may be a read error. The sample contains more than one DNA sequence encoding this CDR3. The chain is built from TRBV7-5 and TRBJ1-2. TRBV7-5 is given as a pseudogene. The CDR3 covers 13 residues. CDR3 in DNA: TGCGCCAGAAGCCCGTACACCGAGGAGGGCTACACCTTC. The encoded protein is CARSPYTEEGYTF.